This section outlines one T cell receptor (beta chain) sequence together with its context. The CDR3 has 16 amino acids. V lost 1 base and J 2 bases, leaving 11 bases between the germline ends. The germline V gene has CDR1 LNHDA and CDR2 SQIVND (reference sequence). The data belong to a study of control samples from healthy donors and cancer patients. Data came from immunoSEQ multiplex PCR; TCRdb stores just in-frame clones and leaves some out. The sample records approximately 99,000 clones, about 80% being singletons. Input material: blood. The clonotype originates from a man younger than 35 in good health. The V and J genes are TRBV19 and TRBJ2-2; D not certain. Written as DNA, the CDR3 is TGTGCCAGTAGTATAGTGGGCAGCTTAAACACCGGGGAGCTGTTTTTT. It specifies CASSIVGSLNTGELFF.